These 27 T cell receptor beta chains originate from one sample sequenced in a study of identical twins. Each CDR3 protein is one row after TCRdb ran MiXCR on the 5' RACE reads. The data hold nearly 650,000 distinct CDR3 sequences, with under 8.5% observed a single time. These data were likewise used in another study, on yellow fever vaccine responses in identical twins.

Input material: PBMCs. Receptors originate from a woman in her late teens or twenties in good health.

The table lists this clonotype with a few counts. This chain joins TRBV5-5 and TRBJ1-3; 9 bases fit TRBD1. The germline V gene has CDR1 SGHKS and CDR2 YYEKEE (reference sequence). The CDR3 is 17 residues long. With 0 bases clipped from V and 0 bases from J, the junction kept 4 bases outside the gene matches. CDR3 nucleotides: TGTGCCAGCAGCTTGGAACAGGGGGCTTTCTCTGGAAACACCATATATTTT. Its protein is CASSLEQGAFSGNTIYF. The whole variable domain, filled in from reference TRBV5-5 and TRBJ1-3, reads DAGVTQSPTHLIKTRGQQVTLRCSPISGHKSVSWYQQVLGQGPQFIFQYYEKEERGRGNFPDRFSARQFPNYSSELNVNALLLGDSALYLCASSLEQGAFSGNTIYFGEGSWLTVV.

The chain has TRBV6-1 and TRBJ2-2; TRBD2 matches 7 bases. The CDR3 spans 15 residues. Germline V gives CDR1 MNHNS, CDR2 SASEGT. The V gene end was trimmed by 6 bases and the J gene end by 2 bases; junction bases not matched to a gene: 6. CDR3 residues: CASSVLAVNTGELFF. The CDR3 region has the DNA TGTGCCAGCAGCGTTCTAGCGGTCAACACCGGGGAGCTGTTTTTT.

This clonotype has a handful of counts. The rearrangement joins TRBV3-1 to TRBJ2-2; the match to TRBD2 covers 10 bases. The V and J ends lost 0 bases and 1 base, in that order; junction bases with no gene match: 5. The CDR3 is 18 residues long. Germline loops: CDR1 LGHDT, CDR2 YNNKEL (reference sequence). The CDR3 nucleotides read TGTGCCAGCAGCCAAGATTGGGTAGCGGGAGGGAACACCGGGGAGCTGTTTTTT. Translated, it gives CASSQDWVAGGNTGELFF.

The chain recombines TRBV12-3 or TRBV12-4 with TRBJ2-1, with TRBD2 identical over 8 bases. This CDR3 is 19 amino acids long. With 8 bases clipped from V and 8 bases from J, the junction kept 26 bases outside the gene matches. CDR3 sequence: CASCFSGLMAGGSLDEQFF. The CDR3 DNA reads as TGTGCCAGCTGCTTTTCCGGTCTAATGGCGGGAGGCAGCCTTGATGAGCAGTTCTTC.

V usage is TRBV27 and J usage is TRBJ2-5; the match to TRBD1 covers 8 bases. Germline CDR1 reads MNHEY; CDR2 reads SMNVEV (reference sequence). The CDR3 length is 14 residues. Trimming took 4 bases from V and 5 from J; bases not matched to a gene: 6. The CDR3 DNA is TGTGCCAGCAGTTCGGGACAGGCTATGGAGACCCAGTACTTC. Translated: CASSSGQAMETQYF.

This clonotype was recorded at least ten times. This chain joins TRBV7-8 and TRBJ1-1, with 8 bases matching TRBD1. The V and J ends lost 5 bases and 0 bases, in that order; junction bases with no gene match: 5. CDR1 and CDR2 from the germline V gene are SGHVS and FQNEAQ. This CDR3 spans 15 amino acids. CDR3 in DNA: TGTGCCAGCAGCGAGCGACAGGGGTTGAACACTGAAGCTTTCTTT. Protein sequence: CASSERQGLNTEAFF.

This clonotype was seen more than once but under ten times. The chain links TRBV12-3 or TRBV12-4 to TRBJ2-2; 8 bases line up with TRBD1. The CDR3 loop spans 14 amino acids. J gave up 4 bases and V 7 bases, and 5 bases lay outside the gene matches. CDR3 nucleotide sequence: TGTGCCAGCACCCCGGACAGGGCCACCGGGGAGCTGTTTTTT. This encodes CASTPDRATGELFF.

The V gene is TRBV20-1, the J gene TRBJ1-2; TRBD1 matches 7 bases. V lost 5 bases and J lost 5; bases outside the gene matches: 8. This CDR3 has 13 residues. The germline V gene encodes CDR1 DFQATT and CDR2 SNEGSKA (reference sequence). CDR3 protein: CSALGQDPYGYTF. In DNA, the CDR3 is TGCAGTGCTCTTGGACAGGACCCTTATGGCTACACCTTC.

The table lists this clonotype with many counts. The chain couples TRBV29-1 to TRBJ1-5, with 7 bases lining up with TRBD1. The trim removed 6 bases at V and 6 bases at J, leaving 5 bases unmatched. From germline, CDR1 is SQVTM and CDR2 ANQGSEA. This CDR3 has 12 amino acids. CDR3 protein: CSVGTAGQPQHF. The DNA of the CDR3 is TGCAGCGTCGGGACAGCGGGTCAGCCCCAGCATTTT. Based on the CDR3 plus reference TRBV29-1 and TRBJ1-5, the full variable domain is SAVISQKPSRDICQRGTSLTIQCQVDSQVTMMFWYRQQPGQSLTLIATANQGSEATYESGFVIDKFPISRPNLTFSTLTVSNMSPEDSSIYLCSVGTAGQPQHFGDGTRLSIL.

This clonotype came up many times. The CDR3 region is CASSERGVRRLFF. Here the CDR3 DNA reads TGTGCCAGCAGTGAAAGGGGGGTCCGAAGGCTGTTTTTT. The chain employs TRBV6-1 and TRBJ1-4, with TRBD1 as a possible D gene (6 bases). The CDR3 is made up of 13 amino acids. The germline CDR1 and CDR2 sequences are MNHNS and SASEGT. Deletions cut 2 bases from V and 14 bases from J, with 15 bases between.

CDR3 loop: CASGSGGASTDTQYF. The CDR3 DNA sequence: TGTGCCAGCGGTAGCGGGGGGGCCAGCACAGATACGCAGTATTTT. The gene calls are TRBV6-1 and TRBJ2-3, with 11 nucleotides matching TRBD2. The V gene end was trimmed by 8 bases and the J gene end by 0 bases; junction bases not matched to a gene: 4. The CDR3 runs to 15 residues. The germline V gene encodes CDR1 MNHNS and CDR2 SASEGT.

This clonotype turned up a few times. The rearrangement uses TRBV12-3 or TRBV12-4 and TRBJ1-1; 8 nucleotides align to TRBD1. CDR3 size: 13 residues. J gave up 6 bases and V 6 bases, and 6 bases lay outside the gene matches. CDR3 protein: CASRRQGLPEAFF. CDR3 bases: TGTGCCAGCAGGCGACAGGGGTTACCTGAAGCTTTCTTT.

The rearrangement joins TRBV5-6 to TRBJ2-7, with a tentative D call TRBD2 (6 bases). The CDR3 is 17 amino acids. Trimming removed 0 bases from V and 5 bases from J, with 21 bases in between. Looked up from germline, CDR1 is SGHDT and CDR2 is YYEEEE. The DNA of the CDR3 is TGTGCCAGCAGCTTGGGTTTGGGGGGAATCCTCGGGGACGAGCAGTACTTC. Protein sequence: CASSLGLGGILGDEQYF.

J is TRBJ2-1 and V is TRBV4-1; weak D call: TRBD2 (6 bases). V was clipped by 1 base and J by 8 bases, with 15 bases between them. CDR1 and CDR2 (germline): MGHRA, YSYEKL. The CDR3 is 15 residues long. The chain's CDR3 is CASSQVGTSRDEQFF. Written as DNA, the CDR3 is TGCGCCAGCAGCCAAGTCGGGACTTCCCGTGATGAGCAGTTCTTC.

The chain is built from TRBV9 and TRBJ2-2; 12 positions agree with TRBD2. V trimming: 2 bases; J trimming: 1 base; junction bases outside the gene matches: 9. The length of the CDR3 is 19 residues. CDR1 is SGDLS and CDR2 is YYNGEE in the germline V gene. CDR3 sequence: CASSVRTSGISRNTGELFF. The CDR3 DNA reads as TGTGCCAGCAGCGTTCGGACTAGCGGGATTTCAAGGAACACCGGGGAGCTGTTTTTT.

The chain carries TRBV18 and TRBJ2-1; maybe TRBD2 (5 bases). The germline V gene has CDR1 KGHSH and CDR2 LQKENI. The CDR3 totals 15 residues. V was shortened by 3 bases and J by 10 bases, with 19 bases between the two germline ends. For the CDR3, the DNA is TGTGCCAGCTCACCTCAGGAGCGGTGGCGGGCGGAGCAGTTCTTC. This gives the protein CASSPQERWRAEQFF.

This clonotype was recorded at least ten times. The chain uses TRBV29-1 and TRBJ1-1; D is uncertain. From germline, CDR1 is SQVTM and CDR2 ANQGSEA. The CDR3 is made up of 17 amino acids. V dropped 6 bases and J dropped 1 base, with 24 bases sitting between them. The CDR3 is CSVGNGSPGSKNTEAFF. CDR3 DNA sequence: TGCAGCGTGGGAAACGGGTCCCCAGGTAGTAAGAACACTGAAGCTTTCTTT.

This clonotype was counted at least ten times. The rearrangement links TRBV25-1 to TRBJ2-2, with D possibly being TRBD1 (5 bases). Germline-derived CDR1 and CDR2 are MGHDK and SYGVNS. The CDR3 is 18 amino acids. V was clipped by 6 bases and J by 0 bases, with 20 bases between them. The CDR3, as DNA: TGTGCCAGCAGCCCTTATTGGGGCAGGCACCCGAACACCGGGGAGCTGTTTTTT. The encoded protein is CASSPYWGRHPNTGELFF. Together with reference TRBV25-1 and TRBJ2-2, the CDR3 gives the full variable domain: EADIYQTPRYLVIGTGKKITLECSQTMGHDKMYWYQQDPGMELHLIHYSYGVNSTEKGDLSSESTVSRIRTEHFPLTLESARPSHTSQYLCASSPYWGRHPNTGELFFGEGSRLTVL.

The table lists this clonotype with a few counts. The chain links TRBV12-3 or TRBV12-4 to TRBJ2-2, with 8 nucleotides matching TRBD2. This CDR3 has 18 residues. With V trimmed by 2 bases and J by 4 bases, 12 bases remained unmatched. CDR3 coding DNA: TGTGCCAGCAGTTTATGGCTCAGCGGGGGCAAGGGCACCGGGGAGCTGTTTTTT. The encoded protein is CASSLWLSGGKGTGELFF.

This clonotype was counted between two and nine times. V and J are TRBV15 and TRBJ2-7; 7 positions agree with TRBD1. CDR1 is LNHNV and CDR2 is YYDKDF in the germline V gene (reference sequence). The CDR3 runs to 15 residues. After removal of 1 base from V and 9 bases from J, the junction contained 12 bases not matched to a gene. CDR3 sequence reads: CATSRALTGKKGQYV. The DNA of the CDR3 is TGTGCCACCAGCAGAGCTCTGACAGGGAAGAAGGGGCAGTACGTC.

The CDR3 sequence: CSARVGQGNTGELFF. Here the CDR3 DNA reads TGCAGTGCTAGAGTAGGGCAGGGGAACACCGGGGAGCTGTTTTTT. The genes are TRBV20-1 and TRBJ2-2; weak D call: TRBD1 (5 bases). This CDR3 comprises 15 residues. CDR1 DFQATT and CDR2 SNEGSKA come from the germline V gene (reference sequence). The V end was cut by 1 base, the J end by 1 base, with 10 bases between.

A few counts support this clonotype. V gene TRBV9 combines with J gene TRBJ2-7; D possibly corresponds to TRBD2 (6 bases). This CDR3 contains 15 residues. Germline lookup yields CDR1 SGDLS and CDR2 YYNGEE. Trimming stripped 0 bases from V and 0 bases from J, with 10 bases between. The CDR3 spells CASSVGGGDSYEQYF. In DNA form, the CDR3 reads TGTGCCAGCAGCGTAGGTGGCGGGGACTCCTACGAGCAGTACTTC.

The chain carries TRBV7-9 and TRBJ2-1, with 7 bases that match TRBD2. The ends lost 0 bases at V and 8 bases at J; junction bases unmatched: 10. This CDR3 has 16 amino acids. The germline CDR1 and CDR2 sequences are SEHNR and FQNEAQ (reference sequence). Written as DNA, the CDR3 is TGTGCCAGCAGCTTAGCGAGCGGGATATCCGTGGATGAGCAGTTCTTC. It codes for CASSLASGISVDEQFF. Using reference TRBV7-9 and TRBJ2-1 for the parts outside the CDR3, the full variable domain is DTGVSQNPRHKITKRGQNVTFRCDPISEHNRLYWYRQTLGQGPEFLTYFQNEAQLEKSRLLSDRFSAERPKGSFSTLEIQRTEQGDSAMYLCASSLASGISVDEQFFGPGTRLTVL.

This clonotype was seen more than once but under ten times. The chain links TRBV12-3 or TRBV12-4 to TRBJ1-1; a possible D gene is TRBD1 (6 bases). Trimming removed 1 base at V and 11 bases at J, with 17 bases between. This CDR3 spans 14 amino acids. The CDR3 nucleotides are TGTGCCAGCAGTTTAGGGTGGGGAGAAGGGGGGGCTTTCTTT. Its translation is CASSLGWGEGGAFF.

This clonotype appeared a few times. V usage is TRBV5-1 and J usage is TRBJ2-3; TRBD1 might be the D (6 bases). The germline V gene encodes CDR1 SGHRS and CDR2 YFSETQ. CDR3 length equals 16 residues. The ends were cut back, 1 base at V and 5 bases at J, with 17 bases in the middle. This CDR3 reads CASSLFSGVGGDTQYF. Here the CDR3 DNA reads TGCGCCAGCAGCTTGTTCTCAGGGGTAGGGGGAGATACGCAGTATTTT. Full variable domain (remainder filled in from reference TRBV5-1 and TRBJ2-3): KAGVTQTPRYLIKTRGQQVTLSCSPISGHRSVSWYQQTPGQGLQFLFEYFSETQRNKGNFPGRFSGRQFSNSRSEMNVSTLELGDSALYLCASSLFSGVGGDTQYFGPGTRLTVL.

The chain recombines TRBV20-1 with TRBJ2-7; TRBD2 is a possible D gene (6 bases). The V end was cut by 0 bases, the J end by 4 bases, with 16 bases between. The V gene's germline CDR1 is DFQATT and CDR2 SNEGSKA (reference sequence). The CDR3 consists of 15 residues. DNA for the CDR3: TGCAGTGCTAGAGATCTCGGGGGAGGAGGGTACGAGCAGTACTTC. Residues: CSARDLGGGGYEQYF.

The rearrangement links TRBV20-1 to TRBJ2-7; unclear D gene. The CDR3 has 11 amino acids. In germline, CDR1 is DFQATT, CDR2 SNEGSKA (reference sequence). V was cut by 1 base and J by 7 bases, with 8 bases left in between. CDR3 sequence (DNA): TGCAGTGCTAGAGCCGGAAAGGAGCAGTACTTC. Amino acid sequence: CSARAGKEQYF.